The subject of this entry is one T cell receptor beta chain. Its specificity is not known. This entry comes from a study of beta chain features in type 1 diabetes. As for the study in general: Analysis included under 120,000,000 sorted cells drawn from all samples. General study results and limits: TCRB CDR3s from Type 1 diabetes patients were moderately but significantly shorter in all four CD4+ subsets. Amplification by PCR could prefer shorter templates, with the same effect in patients and controls.

This CDR3 is built from 14 residues. V lost 3 bases to trimming and J lost 2 bases; unmatched junction nucleotides: 3. Germline V gene lookup returns CDR1 LNHNV and CDR2 YYDKDF (reference sequence). cDNA synthesis used the whole RNA isolate, giving expressed TCRB sequences. Sequenced by immunoSEQ multiplex PCR; TCRdb stores in-frame clones only, minus some. This sample has tens of thousands of clones, with roughly 50% found just once. The clonotype was recovered from a woman aged 40 to 49 with type 1 diabetes. Sequencing used Tregs from blood. The chain is built from TRBV15 and TRBJ1-2; 7 bases map to TRBD1. The CDR3 reads CATSRLQGNYGYTF. The CDR3 DNA reads TGTGCCACCAGCAGGTTACAGGGGAACTATGGCTACACCTTC.